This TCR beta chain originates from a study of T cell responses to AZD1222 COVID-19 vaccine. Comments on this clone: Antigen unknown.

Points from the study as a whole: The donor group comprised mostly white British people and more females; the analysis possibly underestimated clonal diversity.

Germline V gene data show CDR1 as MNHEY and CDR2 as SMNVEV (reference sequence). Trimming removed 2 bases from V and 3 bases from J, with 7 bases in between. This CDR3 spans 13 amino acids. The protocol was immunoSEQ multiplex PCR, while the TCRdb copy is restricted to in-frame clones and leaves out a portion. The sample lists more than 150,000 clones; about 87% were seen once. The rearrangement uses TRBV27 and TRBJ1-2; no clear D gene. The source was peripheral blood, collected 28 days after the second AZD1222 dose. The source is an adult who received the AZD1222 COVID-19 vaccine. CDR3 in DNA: TGTGCCAGCAGTTTAAGTGCCGACTATGGCTACACCTTC. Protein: CASSLSADYGYTF.